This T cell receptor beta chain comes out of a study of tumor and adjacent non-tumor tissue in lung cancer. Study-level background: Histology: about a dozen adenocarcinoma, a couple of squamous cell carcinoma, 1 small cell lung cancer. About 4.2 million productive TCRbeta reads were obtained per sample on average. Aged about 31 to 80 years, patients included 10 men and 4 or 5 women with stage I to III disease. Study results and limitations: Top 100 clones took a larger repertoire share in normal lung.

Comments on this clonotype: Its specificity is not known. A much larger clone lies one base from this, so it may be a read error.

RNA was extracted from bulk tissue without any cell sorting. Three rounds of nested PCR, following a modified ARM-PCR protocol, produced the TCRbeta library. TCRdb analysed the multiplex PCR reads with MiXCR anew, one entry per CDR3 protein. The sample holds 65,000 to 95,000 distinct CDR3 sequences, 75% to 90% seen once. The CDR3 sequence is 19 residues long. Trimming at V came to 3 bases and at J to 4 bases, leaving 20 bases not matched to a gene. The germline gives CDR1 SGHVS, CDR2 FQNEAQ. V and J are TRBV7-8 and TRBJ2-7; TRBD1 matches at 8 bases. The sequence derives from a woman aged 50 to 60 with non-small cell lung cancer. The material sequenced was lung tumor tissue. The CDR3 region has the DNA TGTGCCAGCAGCTTCATTTCGGGGGCAGGGGGCTTCGGTCGTTACGAGCAGTACTTC. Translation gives CASSFISGAGGFGRYEQYF. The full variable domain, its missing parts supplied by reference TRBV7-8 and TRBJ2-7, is GAGVSQSPRYKVAKRGQDVALRCDPISGHVSLFWYQQALGQGPEFLTYFQNEAQLDKSGLPSDRFFAERPEGSVSTLKIQRTQQEDSAVYLCASSFISGAGGFGRYEQYFGPGTRLTVT.